This is a list of T cell receptor beta chains from one sample in a study of shared clonotypes between healthy human individuals. TCRdb keeps only in-frame clones here, not all; method: immunoSEQ multiplex PCR. This sample yields 2 million to 2.5 million clones, of which about 95% are seen a single time; around 1.1% belongs to the top ten. Source material: naive CD8+ T cells sorted from blood. These receptors all come from a man aged 18-30 years in good health. The CDR3 runs from the conserved cysteine through the conserved F or W. The D gene is left open where the match is weak. For some rows the clone size is stated as once, few or many, or as a class when expanded; others skip it.

>13|-|-|TRBJ2-5|TRBV27
TGTGCCAGCAGTCCCCACCTCCAAGAGACCCAGTACTTC
CASSPHLQETQYF
>15|-|once|TRBJ2-7|TRBV29-1
TGCAGCGTTGAAGAAGGAAACAGCCCCATCTACGAGCAGTACTTC
CSVEEGNSPIYEQYF
>13|TRBD2|-|TRBJ2-7|TRBV28
TGTGCCAGCAGTCTCTCGGGGGGTACCGAGCAGTACTTC
CASSLSGGTEQYF
>16|-|-|TRBJ1-1|TRBV4-3
TGCGCCAGCAGCCAAGACGAGGCCACCTTGAACACTGAAGCTTTCTTT
CASSQDEATLNTEAFF
>12|-|-|TRBJ2-5|TRBV7-9
TGTGCCAGCAGCTTCGCCCTGGAGACCCAGTACTTC
CASSFALETQYF
>13|-|-|TRBJ2-7|TRBV6-1
TGTGCCAGCAGTGGTGGCCCTCCCTACGAGCAGTACTTC
CASSGGPPYEQYF
>14|-|once|TRBJ2-7|TRBV2
TGTGCCAGCAGCCATACAGGACTGACCTACGAGCAGTACTTC
CASSHTGLTYEQYF
>12|-|-|TRBJ2-1|TRBV9
TGTGCCAGCAGCGAGACCGAATTACAGCAGTTCTTC
CASSETELQQFF
>14|TRBD1|-|TRBJ2-7|TRBV6-5
TGTGCCAGCAGTTACGGGGACAGGGTAGGCGAGCAGTACTTC
CASSYGDRVGEQYF
>16|-|-|TRBJ2-7|TRBV7-9
TGTGCCAGCAGCTCCCGCCTCCGGGACGGCATAGGCGAGCAGTACTTC
CASSSRLRDGIGEQYF